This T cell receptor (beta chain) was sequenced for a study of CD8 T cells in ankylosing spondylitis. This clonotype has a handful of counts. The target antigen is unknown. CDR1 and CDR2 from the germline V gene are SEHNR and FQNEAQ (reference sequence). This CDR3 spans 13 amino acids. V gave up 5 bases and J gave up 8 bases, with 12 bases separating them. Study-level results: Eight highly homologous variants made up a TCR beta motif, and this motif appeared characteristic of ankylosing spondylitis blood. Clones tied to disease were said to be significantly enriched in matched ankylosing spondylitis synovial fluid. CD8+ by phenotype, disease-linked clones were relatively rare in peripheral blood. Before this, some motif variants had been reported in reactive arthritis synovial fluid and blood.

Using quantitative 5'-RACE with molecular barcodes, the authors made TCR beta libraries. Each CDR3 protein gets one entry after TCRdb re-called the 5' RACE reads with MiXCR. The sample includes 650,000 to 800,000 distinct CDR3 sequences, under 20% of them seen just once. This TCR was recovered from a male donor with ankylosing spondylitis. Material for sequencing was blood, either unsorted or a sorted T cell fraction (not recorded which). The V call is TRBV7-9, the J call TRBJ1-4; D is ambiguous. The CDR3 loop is CASSREVQEKLFF. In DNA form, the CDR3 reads TGTGCCAGCAGCAGGGAGGTCCAAGAAAAACTGTTTTTT.